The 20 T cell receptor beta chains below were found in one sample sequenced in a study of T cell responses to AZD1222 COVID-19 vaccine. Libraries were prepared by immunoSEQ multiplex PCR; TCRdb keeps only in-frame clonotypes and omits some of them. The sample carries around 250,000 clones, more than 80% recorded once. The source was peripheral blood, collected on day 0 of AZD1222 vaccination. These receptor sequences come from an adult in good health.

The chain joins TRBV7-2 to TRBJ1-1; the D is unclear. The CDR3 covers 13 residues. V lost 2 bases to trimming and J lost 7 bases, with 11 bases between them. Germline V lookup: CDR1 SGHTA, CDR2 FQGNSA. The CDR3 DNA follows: TGTGCCAGCAGCTTACGTAGGGCGGGTGAAGCTTTCTTT. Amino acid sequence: CASSLRRAGEAFF.

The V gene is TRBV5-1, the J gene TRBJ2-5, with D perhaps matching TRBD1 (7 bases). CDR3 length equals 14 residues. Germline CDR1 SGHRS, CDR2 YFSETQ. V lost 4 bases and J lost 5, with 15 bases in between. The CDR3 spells CASSQTRGAETQYF. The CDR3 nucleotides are TGCGCCAGCAGCCAAACCAGGGGGGCCGAGACCCAGTACTTC.

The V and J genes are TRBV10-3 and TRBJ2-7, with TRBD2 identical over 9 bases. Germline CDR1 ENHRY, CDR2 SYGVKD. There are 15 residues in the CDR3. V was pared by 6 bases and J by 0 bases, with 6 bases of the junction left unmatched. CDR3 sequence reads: CAIRTGLASSYEQYF. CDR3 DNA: TGTGCCATCAGGACCGGACTAGCGTCCTCCTACGAGCAGTACTTC.

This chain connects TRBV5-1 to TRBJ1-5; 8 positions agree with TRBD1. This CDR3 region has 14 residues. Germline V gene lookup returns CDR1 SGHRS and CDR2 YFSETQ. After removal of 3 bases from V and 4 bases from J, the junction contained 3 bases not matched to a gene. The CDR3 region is CASSSGQVNQPQHF. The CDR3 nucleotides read TGCGCCAGCAGCTCGGGACAGGTTAATCAGCCCCAGCATTTT.

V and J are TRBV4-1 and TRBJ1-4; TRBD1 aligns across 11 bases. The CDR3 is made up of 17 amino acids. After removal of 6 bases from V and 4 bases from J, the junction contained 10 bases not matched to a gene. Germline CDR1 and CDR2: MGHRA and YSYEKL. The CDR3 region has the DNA TGCGCCAGCAGTCGCCGGGACAGGGGGTCAGGTAATGAAAAACTGTTTTTT. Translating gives CASSRRDRGSGNEKLFF.

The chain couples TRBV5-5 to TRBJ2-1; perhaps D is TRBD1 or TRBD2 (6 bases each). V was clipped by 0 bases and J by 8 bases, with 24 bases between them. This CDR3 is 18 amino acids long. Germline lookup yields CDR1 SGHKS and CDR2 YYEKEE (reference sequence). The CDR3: CASSLATGRRDFLYEQFF. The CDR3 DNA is TGTGCCAGCAGCTTGGCCACAGGGCGGCGGGACTTTTTGTATGAGCAGTTCTTC.

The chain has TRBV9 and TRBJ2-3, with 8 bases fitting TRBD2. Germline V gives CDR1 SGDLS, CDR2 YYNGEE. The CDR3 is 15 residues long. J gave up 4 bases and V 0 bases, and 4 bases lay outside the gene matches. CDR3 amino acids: CASSVAGGRADTQYF. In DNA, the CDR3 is TGTGCCAGCAGCGTAGCGGGGGGGCGCGCAGATACGCAGTATTTT.

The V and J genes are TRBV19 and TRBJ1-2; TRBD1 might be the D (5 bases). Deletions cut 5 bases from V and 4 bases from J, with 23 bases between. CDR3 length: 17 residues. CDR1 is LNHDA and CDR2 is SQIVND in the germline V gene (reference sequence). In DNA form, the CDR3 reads TGTGCCAGTAGTCCTCGGGTCGGACAAAAGGCATTCTATGGCTACACCTTC. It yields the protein CASSPRVGQKAFYGYTF.

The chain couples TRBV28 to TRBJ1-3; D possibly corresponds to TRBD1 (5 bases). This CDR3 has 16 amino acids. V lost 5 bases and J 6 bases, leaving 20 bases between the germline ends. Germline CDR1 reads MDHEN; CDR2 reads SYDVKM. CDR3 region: CASSPRRTTPLNTIYF. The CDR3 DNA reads TGTGCCAGCAGTCCCCGACGGACAACTCCTTTAAACACCATATATTTT.

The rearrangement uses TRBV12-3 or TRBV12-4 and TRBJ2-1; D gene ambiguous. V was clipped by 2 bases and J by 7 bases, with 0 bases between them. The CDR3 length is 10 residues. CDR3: CASSLNEQFF. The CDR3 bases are TGTGCCAGCAGTTTAAATGAGCAGTTCTTC.

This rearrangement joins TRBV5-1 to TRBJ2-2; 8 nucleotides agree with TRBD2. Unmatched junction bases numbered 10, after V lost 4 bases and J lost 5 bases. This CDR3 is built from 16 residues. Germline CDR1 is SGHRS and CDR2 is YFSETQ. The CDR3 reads CASSLSGARGTGELFF. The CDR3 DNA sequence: TGCGCCAGCAGCCTTAGCGGGGCCCGGGGGACCGGGGAGCTGTTTTTT.

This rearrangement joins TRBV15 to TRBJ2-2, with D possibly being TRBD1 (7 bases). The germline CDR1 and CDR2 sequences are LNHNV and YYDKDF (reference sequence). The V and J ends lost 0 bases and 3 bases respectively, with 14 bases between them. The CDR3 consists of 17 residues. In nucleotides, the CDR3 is TGTGCCACCAGCAGAGAGAGGAGGGGGCAGGACACCGGGGAGCTGTTTTTT. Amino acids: CATSRERRGQDTGELFF.

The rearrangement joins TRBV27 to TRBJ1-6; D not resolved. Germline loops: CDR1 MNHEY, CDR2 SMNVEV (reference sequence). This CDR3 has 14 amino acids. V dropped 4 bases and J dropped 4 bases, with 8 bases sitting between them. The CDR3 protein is CASSWGGYNSPLHF. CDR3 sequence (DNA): TGTGCCAGCAGTTGGGGTGGGTATAATTCACCCCTCCACTTT.

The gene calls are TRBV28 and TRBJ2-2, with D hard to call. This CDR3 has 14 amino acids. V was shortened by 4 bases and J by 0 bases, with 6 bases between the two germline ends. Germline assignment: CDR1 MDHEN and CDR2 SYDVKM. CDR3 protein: CASSSWTNTGELFF. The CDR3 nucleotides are TGTGCCAGCAGTTCCTGGACGAACACCGGGGAGCTGTTTTTT. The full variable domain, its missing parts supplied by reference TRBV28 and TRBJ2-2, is DVKVTQSSRYLVKRTGEKVFLECVQDMDHENMFWYRQDPGLGLRLIYFSYDVKMKEKGDIPEGYSVSREKKERFSLILESASTNQTSMYLCASSSWTNTGELFFGEGSRLTVL.

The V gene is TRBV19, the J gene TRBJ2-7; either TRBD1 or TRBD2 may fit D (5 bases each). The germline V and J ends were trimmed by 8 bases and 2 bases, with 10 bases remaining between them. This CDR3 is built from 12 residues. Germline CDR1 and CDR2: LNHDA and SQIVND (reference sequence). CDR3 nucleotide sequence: TGTGCCAGTTCGGGACGACCCTACGAGCAGTACTTC. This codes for CASSGRPYEQYF. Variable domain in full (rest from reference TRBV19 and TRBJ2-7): DGGITQSPKYLFRKEGQNVTLSCEQNLNHDAMYWYRQDPGQGLRLIYYSQIVNDFQKGDIAEGYSVSREKKESFPLTVTSAQKNPTAFYLCASSGRPYEQYFGPGTRLTVT.

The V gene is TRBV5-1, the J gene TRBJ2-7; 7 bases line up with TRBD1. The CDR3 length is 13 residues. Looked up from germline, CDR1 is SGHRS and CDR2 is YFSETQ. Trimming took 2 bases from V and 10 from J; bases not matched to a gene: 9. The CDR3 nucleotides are TGCGCCAGCAGCTTCGGACAGGACTGGGAACAGTACTTC. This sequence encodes CASSFGQDWEQYF.

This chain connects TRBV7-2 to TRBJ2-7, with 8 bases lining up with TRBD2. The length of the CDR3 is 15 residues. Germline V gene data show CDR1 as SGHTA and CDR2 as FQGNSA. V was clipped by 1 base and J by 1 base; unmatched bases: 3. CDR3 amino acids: CASSLVAGPSYEQYF. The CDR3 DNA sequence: TGTGCCAGCAGCTTAGTAGCGGGACCTTCCTACGAGCAGTACTTC.

CDR3 protein: CASGAYEQYF. The CDR3 region has the DNA TGTGCCAGCGGCGCCTACGAGCAGTACTTC. The J gene is TRBJ2-7, the V gene TRBV28; D not resolved. The V gene lost 8 bases and the J gene lost 2 bases, with 4 bases spanning the gap. In germline, CDR1 is MDHEN, CDR2 SYDVKM. The CDR3 has 10 amino acids.

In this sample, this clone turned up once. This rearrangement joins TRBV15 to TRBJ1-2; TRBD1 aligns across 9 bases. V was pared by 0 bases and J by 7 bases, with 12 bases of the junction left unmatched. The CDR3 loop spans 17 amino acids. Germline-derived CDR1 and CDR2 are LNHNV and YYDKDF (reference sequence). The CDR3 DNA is TGTGCCACCAGCAGAGATCGAGGGACAGGGCGCTGGGGTGGCTACACCTTC. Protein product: CATSRDRGTGRWGGYTF.

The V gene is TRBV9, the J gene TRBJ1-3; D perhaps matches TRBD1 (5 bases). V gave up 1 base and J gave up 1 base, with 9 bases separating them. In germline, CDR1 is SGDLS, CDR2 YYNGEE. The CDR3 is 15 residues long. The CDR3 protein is CASSVSQGSGNTIYF. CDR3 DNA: TGTGCCAGCAGCGTATCCCAGGGTTCTGGAAACACCATATATTTT.